This T cell receptor (beta chain) appears in the sequencing data of a study of blood T cells in healthy people across ages (dated by TCRdb to about 2015). At the level of the whole study: In model experiments, template switching captured about one uniquely barcoded TCR beta cDNA molecule for every two T cells. The study measured age-related changes in TCR beta repertoire diversity using deep sequencing normalized with unique cDNA molecular identifiers. The donors were split into four age groups: young (average approximately 16 years), middle-aged (39), aged (about 56) and long-lived (approximately 89). Using the same blood draw, the study looked at two additional independent replicas of 1 million unique cDNA reads for two donors, one aged 18 to 30 and the other aged 80 or older.

In the case of this clonotype: What antigen it recognizes has not been identified. Base qualities are not recorded, but no much larger clone differs from it by a single base.

Donors were 39 systemically healthy Caucasian individuals from Russia aged roughly 6 to 90 years. Each donor gave roughly 11 milliliters of peripheral blood, drawn into EDTA-treated Vacutainer tubes. Ficoll-Paque density-gradient centrifugation was used to isolate PBMCs, with at least 7 million obtained per sample. Total RNA was extracted from PBMCs with Trizol reagent, with at least 6 micrograms obtained per sample. For every donor, flow cytometry on a PBMC aliquot measured the percentage of naive CD45RAhigh/CD27high T cells. Results and caveats for the whole study, not just this receptor: Compared with the aged group, more naive CD4+ T cells, fewer expanded clones and increased TCR diversity were shown by the long-lived group, suggesting age selection. Conclusive comparison of naive and antigen-experienced compartments was prevented by the profiling of bulk unsorted PBMCs. Observed TCR beta diversity per million T cells fell roughly linearly with age, and a significant reduction was already apparent by age roughly 40. Total diversity estimates from one million sequenced T cells were considered lower bounds and underestimates. Donor CMV infection status was unknown, potentially confounding age-related changes in expanded clonotypes. Observed TCR beta diversity correlated strongly with the percentage of naive T cells measured by flow cytometry.

Library generation was performed with 5' RACE. The sequencer was an Illumina HiSeq 2500. A second roughly 6 to 12 cycle PCR used a sample-barcoded 5' primer and a J-beta primer mix. Each TCR beta cDNA molecule received a unique molecular identifier from a template-switch 5' adaptor carrying 12 random nucleotides. Each sample yielded at least 3 million CDR3-containing paired-end reads. First-strand cDNA was synthesized from all RNA with the Mint cDNA synthesis kit, primed by a TRBC-specific oligonucleotide. All cDNA was treated with uracil-DNA glycosylase and then went through a first 18-cycle PCR with the universal primers M1SS and BC2_uni_R. As for the authors' bioinformatics: Each sample was normalized by randomly selecting 1 million high-quality reads, each carrying a distinct molecular identifier. Instead of being binned into consensus sequences, reads with shared molecular identifiers were discarded. CDR3 identification, clonotype clustering and error correction used MiTCR with a Q25 quality threshold and the strictest error-elimination algorithm. A nonparametric unseen species model with Euler transformation was used to estimate lower-bound total TCR beta diversity. TCRdb reran the public reads through fastp at Q25 and MiXCR, keeping productive beta chains. CDR3 protein sequences are deduplicated, and each keeps its most common genes and DNA. TCRdb's processing, not the authors' own work, is the source of the V and J calls. This sample gives over 700,000 distinct CDR3 sequences in total; 20% to 25% of them show up just once. The ten largest account for 9.4% of the sample.

The same data also contributed to another study, on T cells of mothers and their children. From that second study: The donors were nine systemically healthy Caucasian individuals, made up of three mothers and their six children. cDNA synthesis consumed the entire amount of extracted RNA, loaded at 1.5 ug RNA in each 15 ul reaction. In the second PCR, the M1S primer introduced both the sample barcodes and 2-4 random nucleotides. Each mother yielded over 8.5 million TCR beta CDR3 reads and each child 2.5 million to 3.5 million reads. Thymic selection shapes the output of TCR recombination in a similar way in related and unrelated pairs, and inherited differences have a minor effect. Normalized repertoire overlap in related mother-child pairs was always slightly higher than in unrelated mother-child pairs, but the difference was never significant. With a sensitivity of about 100 clones per million clonotypes, no persistent microchimeric T cell clones were detected. The study used deep NGS to compare TCR beta repertoires of mothers and children, seeking features distinguishing related mother-child pairs from unrelated individuals. Mothers averaged about 37 +/- 4 years of age and children averaged around 10 +/- 4 years. After adapter ligation was performed with NEBNext reagents, the libraries were sequenced on an Illumina HiSeq 2000 with 100+100 nt paired-end reads. To avoid cross-contamination, the mother libraries and the child libraries were prepared a month apart and sequenced in separate runs. Each donor had between about 450,000 and 2,100,000 distinct TCR beta clonotypes identified. Naive TCR beta clonotypes were estimated from low-frequency clonotypes matched to each donor's FACS-determined naive share, without sorting.

The TCR sequence derives from a boy aged 5-17 years in good health. The sequenced sample was blood.

The CDR3 protein sequence reads: CASSLMPSRGTYEQYF. The bases read TGTGCCAGCAGCTTAATGCCCTCGAGGGGCACCTACGAGCAGTACTTC. The chain is encoded by TRBV7-9 joined to TRBJ2-5; the D gene could be either TRBD1 or TRBD2, each agreeing at 5 bases. Judging by the DNA end, TRBJ2-7 fits better; the J call may be wrong. The CDR3 has 16 amino acids, counting the end cysteine and phenylalanine. Only the CDR3 DNA is retained, 48 bases long and in frame from the first base. The germline V gene encodes CDR1 SEHNR and CDR2 FQNEAQ (reference sequence).